The clone carrying this T cell receptor (beta chain) was recorded a few times. Vbeta (60) and Jbeta (13) primers were used in the PCR. The repertoire was sequenced with immunoSEQ multiplex PCR; TCRdb's copy has only in-frame clones and lacks some. The sample yields roughly 120,000 clones, over 65% seen once. This sample was taken from a study of cytomegalovirus exposure and HLA in healthy donors. The CDR3 extends over 18 amino acids. The specimen was PBMCs. This receptor was obtained from a woman aged 40 to 49 in good health and CMV-seropositive. V is TRBV21-1 and J is TRBJ2-7; the D segment call TRBD2 is taken from the table without a DNA check. TRBV21-1 is annotated as a pseudogene. The CDR3 sequence is CASSKAYDSGTDPYEQYF. The CDR3 nucleotides read TGTGCCAGCAGCAAAGCCTATGATTCTGGGACTGATCCCTACGAGCAGTACTTC.